Presented here are 16 T cell receptor beta chains from one specimen sequenced in a study of cytomegalovirus exposure and HLA in healthy donors. A multiplex PCR was run with 60 Vbeta primers and 13 Jbeta primers. Sequencing was performed with immunoSEQ multiplex PCR; in TCRdb, only in-frame clones are kept and a portion is missing. Here the sample spans 150,000 or so clones, roughly 79% being singletons. Sequencing was performed on PBMCs. Receptors were obtained from a man aged 30 to 45 in good health and CMV-seronegative.

This clone appeared a few times. The rearrangement uses TRBV19 and TRBJ2-7; 7 bases fit TRBD1. The CDR3 totals 13 residues. The germline gives CDR1 LNHDA, CDR2 SQIVND (reference sequence). The V gene end was trimmed by 4 bases and the J gene end by 7 bases; junction bases not matched to a gene: 7. The CDR3 sequence: CASSTGTEEEQYF. CDR3 in DNA: TGTGCCAGTAGTACCGGGACAGAGGAGGAGCAGTACTTC.

V and J are TRBV7-9 and TRBJ1-4; 7 bases line up with TRBD1. CDR3 size: 18 residues. Looked up from germline, CDR1 is SEHNR and CDR2 is FQNEAQ (reference sequence). V was pared by 0 bases and J by 0 bases, with 7 bases of the junction left unmatched. The CDR3 coding sequence is TGTGCCAGCAGCTTAGCCCGGGACAGTGGAGCAACTAATGAAAAACTGTTTTTT. Amino acids: CASSLARDSGATNEKLFF.

This sequence joins TRBV19 and TRBJ2-7, with 7 positions matching TRBD2. CDR3 length: 17 residues. V shed 2 bases and J 2 bases; nucleotides not matched to a gene: 12. Per the germline V gene, CDR1 is LNHDA and CDR2 is SQIVND (reference sequence). CDR3 sequence (DNA): TGTGCCAGTAGTATAATGGTAGGGCTAGCGGAACCCTACGAGCAGTACTTC. Translated: CASSIMVGLAEPYEQYF.

Details on this clone: The sample contains more than one DNA sequence encoding this CDR3. The chain combines TRBV11-2 with TRBJ1-1; no definite D call. Trimming cost V 0 bases and J 1 base, with 9 bases left between them. The germline V gene has CDR1 SGHAT and CDR2 FQNNGV. This CDR3 region has 15 residues. The CDR3 is CASSLDLRENTEAFF. CDR3 in DNA: TGTGCCAGCAGCTTAGATCTGAGGGAGAACACTGAAGCTTTCTTT. Combining the CDR3 with reference TRBV11-2 and TRBJ1-1 gives the whole variable domain EAGVAQSPRYKIIEKRQSVAFWCNPISGHATLYWYQQILGQGPKLLIQFQNNGVVDDSQLPKDRFSAERLKGVDSTLKIQPAKLEDSAVYLCASSLDLRENTEAFFGQGTRLTVV.

In its sample, this clone was seen once. J is TRBJ2-7 and V is TRBV29-1; TRBD1 matches 7 bases. CDR1 and CDR2 from the germline V gene are SQVTM and ANQGSEA. The V and J ends lost 3 bases and 3 bases, in that order; junction bases with no gene match: 5. CDR3 length equals 13 residues. The CDR3 spells CSVDRAGGYEQYF. The DNA for the CDR3 is TGCAGCGTTGACCGGGCAGGGGGCTACGAGCAGTACTTC.

This clone has just one count. The genes are TRBV6-5 and TRBJ2-3, with 8 bases lining up with TRBD2. V shed 4 bases, J shed 1 base, and the junction held 4 bases outside the gene matches. The germline V gene has CDR1 MNHEY and CDR2 SVGAGI. The CDR3 loop spans 15 amino acids. CDR3 amino acids: CASSWRRGGTDTQYF. In DNA form, the CDR3 reads TGTGCCAGCAGTTGGCGGCGGGGGGGCACAGATACGCAGTATTTT.

The V and J genes are TRBV9 and TRBJ2-7; 7 nucleotides line up with TRBD1. Germline assignment: CDR1 SGDLS and CDR2 YYNGEE. V trimming: 0 bases; J trimming: 3 bases; junction bases outside the gene matches: 9. The CDR3 length is 16 residues. CDR3 sequence (DNA): TGTGCCAGCAGCGTAGCGTCACAGGGGCAATACTACGAGCAGTACTTC. It yields the protein CASSVASQGQYYEQYF.

The chain combines TRBV15 with TRBJ2-5, with a possible D match to TRBD2 (7 bases). V was pared by 0 bases and J by 5 bases, with 16 bases between. This CDR3 region has 16 residues. From germline, CDR1 is LNHNV and CDR2 YYDKDF (reference sequence). Here the CDR3 reads CATSRERGQAGETQYF. The CDR3 region has the DNA TGTGCCACCAGCAGAGAGAGGGGACAAGCGGGGGAGACCCAGTACTTC.

This sequence joins TRBV9 and TRBJ1-3, with TRBD1 identical over 10 bases. V lost 0 bases to trimming and J lost 7 bases; unmatched junction nucleotides: 10. Per germline, CDR1 SGDLS and CDR2 YYNGEE. CDR3 length: 17 residues. The CDR3 DNA is TGTGCCAGCAGCGTAGCAGTTCGACAGGGGGCAGGGAACACCATATATTTT. Protein sequence: CASSVAVRQGAGNTIYF.

This clone was seen a single time. V and J are TRBV5-1 and TRBJ2-1, with D tentatively TRBD2 (7 bases). In germline, CDR1 is SGHRS, CDR2 YFSETQ. The CDR3 contains 15 residues. Deletions cut 0 bases from V and 2 bases from J, with 9 bases between. CDR3 region: CASSLEGGAYNEQFF. CDR3 nucleotides: TGCGCCAGCAGCTTGGAGGGGGGGGCCTACAATGAGCAGTTCTTC.

This clone turned up a few times. This chain connects TRBV19 to TRBJ1-5; TRBD1 is a possible D gene (5 bases). Germline V CDR1 and CDR2: LNHDA, SQIVND (reference sequence). The germline V and J ends were trimmed by 4 bases and 3 bases, with 16 bases remaining between them. This CDR3 has 16 residues. DNA of the CDR3: TGTGCCAGTAGTAATAGGGGTGGTGTCAACAATCAGCCCCAGCATTTT. Translation: CASSNRGGVNNQPQHF.

This rearrangement joins TRBV2 to TRBJ2-7; 7 bases map to TRBD1. CDR1 is SNHLY and CDR2 is FYNNEI in the germline V gene. V was pared by 4 bases and J by 4 bases, with 7 bases of the junction left unmatched. The CDR3 has 14 amino acids. The CDR3 DNA reads TGTGCCAGCAGTGTTGAAGGGGGCGGATACGAGCAGTACTTC. Its protein product is CASSVEGGGYEQYF.

The rearrangement uses TRBV19 and TRBJ1-5, with a weak D call TRBD1 (6 bases). CDR1 is LNHDA and CDR2 is SQIVND in the germline V gene (reference sequence). The CDR3 contains 15 residues. Trimming took 11 bases from V and 1 from J, leaving 18 bases between them. The CDR3 coding sequence is TGTGCCCGGTCCGGGGGGCCCGGGAGCAATCAGCCCCAGCATTTT. Its translation is CARSGGPGSNQPQHF. The full variable domain, its missing parts supplied by reference TRBV19 and TRBJ1-5, is DGGITQSPKYLFRKEGQNVTLSCEQNLNHDAMYWYRQDPGQGLRLIYYSQIVNDFQKGDIAEGYSVSREKKESFPLTVTSAQKNPTAFYLCARSGGPGSNQPQHFGDGTRLSIL.

The CDR3 here is CASSIGGRGDQPQHF. CDR3 DNA sequence: TGTGCCAGTAGTATAGGCGGCAGGGGGGATCAGCCCCAGCATTTT. The chain recombines TRBV19 with TRBJ1-5; TRBD1 matches 7 bases. The CDR3 has 15 amino acids. Trimming at V came to 1 base and at J to 5 bases, leaving 5 bases not matched to a gene. Germline V CDR1 and CDR2: LNHDA, SQIVND (reference sequence).

The sample holds one count of this clone. V is TRBV19 and J is TRBJ2-7; 11 bases align to TRBD1. Trimming took 6 bases from V and 5 from J; bases not matched to a gene: 6. Germline CDR1 is LNHDA and CDR2 is SQIVND (reference sequence). This CDR3 region has 14 residues. The CDR3 DNA reads TGTGCCAGTAGACAGGACAGGGGGCAGAACGAGCAGTACTTC. It yields the protein CASRQDRGQNEQYF.

V gene TRBV5-1 combines with J gene TRBJ2-4; TRBD2 might be the D (6 bases). V was trimmed by 0 bases and J by 7 bases, leaving 14 bases between them. The CDR3 is 15 residues long. Germline V CDR1 and CDR2: SGHRS, YFSETQ. The CDR3 sequence: CASSLDTGLVNIQYF. The DNA of the CDR3 is TGCGCCAGCAGCTTGGATACGGGACTGGTCAACATTCAGTACTTC.